This TCR beta chain is drawn from a study of T cells in Graves' hyperthyroidism and ophthalmopathy (dated by TCRdb to the late 2010s). In terms of the full investigation: Peripheral blood samples were taken at the time of initial diagnosis, prior to any treatment. TCR V-J signatures able to tell the groups apart were searched for in a discovery cohort of 90 to 100 patients, of whom more than 40 had Graves' ophthalmopathy and around 57 had stable Graves' hyperthyroidism. Prospective prediction of ophthalmopathy was tested in an independent validation cohort of some 19 hyperthyroidism patients and 15 to 17 patients who later progressed to ophthalmopathy. The 100 or so discovery patients were randomly split 7:3 into training and test sets. Thyroid tissue and blood T-cell repertoires from several Graves' hyperthyroidism patients were also compared in the study. After blood sampling, hyperthyroidism patients were treated with methimazole at a starting dose of 30 mg daily, and ophthalmopathy patients were treated with high-dose intravenous methylprednisolone. According to the paper, TCR Vbeta CDR3 sequencing was carried out on 120 to 150 peripheral blood samples, which came from more than 40 ophthalmopathy, approximately 72 hyperthyroidism and roughly 17 progressor patients. Broad study findings and their caveats: Ophthalmopathy was separated from stable hyperthyroidism by a 13 V-J signature model, with over 85% sensitivity and about 81% specificity obtained in cross-validation and 80%/75% obtained in testing. No statistical method was used to fix the sample size in advance, and group allocation was not hidden from the investigators. Most expanded thyroid clonotypes (frequency above 0.001) were also found in blood, which suggests that blood repertoires may mirror thyroid immune responses. In validation, progression to ophthalmopathy was predicted by the model with almost 71% sensitivity and roughly 72% specificity, a median of roughly 6.4 months before onset.

About this clonotype itself: The specificity of this receptor is unknown. Within one base of it there is no much larger clone, and no base qualities were kept.

Amplification of TCR beta CDR3 regions was carried out from RNA transcripts. The first round of RT-PCR for the TCR CDR3 was performed with the HTBI primer set and the Qiagen OneStep RT-PCR kit. The libraries were constructed in a second round of multiplex PCR and then size-selected and purified. Sequencing of the libraries was done on an Illumina HiSeq2000 using paired-end 100 bp reads. The authors' analysis ran thus. SOAPnuke was used to process the raw data, removing reads that contained adapters or uncalled bases, had a mean Phred below 15, or lacked an exact match to the constant primer or identifier. COPE v1.2.5 was used to merge the high-quality paired reads, and each unique nucleotide sequence was defined as a clonotype. MiTCR v1.1 was used to align clonotypes to the IMGT TRBV, TRBD and TRBJ reference segments. The analysis was restricted to V-J combinations with a frequency above 0.0001, which together covered 99.2% of the repertoires. The TCS score was defined as F50 (clonal expansion) divided by E x V (chaos), with BLOSUM62-based TCRdist calculated between CDR3 peptides within each V-J. Welch's t-statistics and random forest reduced approximately 520 V-J features to 10 to 15, which were used in a naive Bayes classifier (R e1071). TCRdb's own reprocessing of the public reads used fastp at Q25 and MiXCR and kept productive beta chains. Rows are unified per CDR3 protein, each entry keeping the most common DNA and genes. Clone size and V and J calls follow TCRdb, not the original study. This sample gives 350,000 or so distinct CDR3 sequences in total; under 25% of them show up just once. The ten most abundant clones make up over 40% of the sample.

The CDR3 goes from the cysteine to the phenylalanine over 15 residues. Kept here is only the CDR3 DNA, which spans 45 bases and is read in frame from base 1. CDR1 and CDR2 are drawn from the germline V gene: SGDLS, YYNGEE. Relative to germline, V is 0 bases shorter and J is 3 bases shorter, with 12 bases between their ends. Stable Graves' hyperthyroidism was defined as the absence of progression to ophthalmopathy over 18 months of follow-up. The hyperthyroidism patients were between 18 and 65 years old and newly diagnosed, with a disease duration of less than 2 months. Patients with uncontrolled infections, other autoimmune diseases, pregnancy or lactation were excluded. Diagnoses relied on clinical symptoms, serum thyroxine and TRAb, thyroid ultrasound and orbital computed tomography. PBMCs were isolated from more than 8 ml of fresh peripheral blood by Ficoll-Paque density gradient centrifugation. Total RNA was extracted with Trizol reagent, and quality was checked on an Agilent 2100 Bioanalyzer.

Sequencing was carried out using blood. This receptor was obtained from a woman in her 50s with Graves' hyperthyroidism. The sequence links TRBV9 to TRBJ1-1, with no D gene named confidently. At the DNA level, the sequence is TGTGCCAGCAGCGTAGCTCAATACCGGGACACTGAAGCTTTCTTT. This is translated as CASSVAQYRDTEAFF.